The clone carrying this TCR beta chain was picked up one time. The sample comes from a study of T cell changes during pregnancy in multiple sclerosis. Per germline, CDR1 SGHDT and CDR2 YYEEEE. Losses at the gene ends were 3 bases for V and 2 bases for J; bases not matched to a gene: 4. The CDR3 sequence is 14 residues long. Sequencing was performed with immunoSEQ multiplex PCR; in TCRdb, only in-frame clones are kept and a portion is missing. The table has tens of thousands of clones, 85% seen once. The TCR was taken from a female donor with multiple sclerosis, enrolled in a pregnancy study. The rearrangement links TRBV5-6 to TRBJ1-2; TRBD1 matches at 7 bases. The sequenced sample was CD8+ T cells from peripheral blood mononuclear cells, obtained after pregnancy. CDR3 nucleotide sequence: TGTGCCAGCAGCTACGAACAGGGGAACTATGGCTACACCTTC. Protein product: CASSYEQGNYGYTF.